One and the same sample provided the 24 T cell receptor beta chains below, sequenced in a study of blood T cell repertoires in COVID-19. The protocol was immunoSEQ multiplex PCR, while the TCRdb copy is restricted to in-frame clones and leaves out a portion. Of roughly 130,000 clones in the sample, roughly nine tenths were seen once. Sequenced sample: peripheral blood. All receptors come from a man aged 55 to 70 with COVID-19, enrolled during active disease.

This chain joins TRBV6-2 or TRBV6-3 and TRBJ2-1, with TRBD2 identical over 13 bases. The V and J ends lost 4 bases and 9 bases, in that order; junction bases with no gene match: 18. The CDR3 is 19 amino acids. Germline V CDR1 and CDR2: MNHEY, SVGEGT. The CDR3 reads CASSSSRLTSGRALFEQFF. Here the CDR3 DNA reads TGTGCCAGCAGTTCCAGCCGATTAACTAGCGGGAGGGCCTTATTTGAGCAGTTCTTC.

The rearrangement links TRBV5-1 to TRBJ2-1, with 10 bases lining up with TRBD2. The length of the CDR3 is 16 residues. With 4 bases clipped from V and 8 bases from J, the junction kept 12 bases outside the gene matches. Germline assignment: CDR1 SGHRS and CDR2 YFSETQ. CDR3 sequence: CASSLNPSGSGDEQFF. The CDR3 DNA follows: TGCGCCAGCAGCCTAAACCCTAGCGGGAGTGGAGATGAGCAGTTCTTC.

The chain has TRBV18 and TRBJ2-3; 8 bases map to TRBD1. Germline V CDR1 and CDR2: KGHSH, LQKENI. The trim removed 2 bases at V and 1 base at J, leaving 2 bases unmatched. The CDR3 is 15 residues long. The CDR3 DNA reads TGTGCCAGCTCACCATCGACAGGGGGCACAGATACGCAGTATTTT. It codes for CASSPSTGGTDTQYF.

To note about this clone: Mismatch with germline at one junction end may stem from a read error. This chain uses TRBV11-2 with TRBJ2-5, with 11 bases that match TRBD2. Per the germline V gene, CDR1 is SGHAT and CDR2 is FQNNGV. This CDR3 is built from 15 residues. Here the CDR3 DNA reads TGTGCCAGCAGCCGGACTAGCGGGCCTCAAGAGGCCCAGTACTTC. Encoded protein: CASSRTSGPQEAQYF.

The chain has TRBV7-2 and TRBJ2-7, with 13 bases fitting TRBD2. CDR1 and CDR2 (germline): SGHTA, FQGNSA. The CDR3 has 16 amino acids. Unmatched junction bases numbered 6, after V lost 3 bases and J lost 4 bases. The CDR3 here is CASSLSLAGGPYEQYF. The CDR3 DNA sequence: TGTGCCAGCAGCTTGTCACTAGCGGGAGGGCCATACGAGCAGTACTTC.

The chain uses TRBV5-1 and TRBJ2-7, with TRBD2 matching 9 bases. This CDR3 has 16 residues. Unmatched junction bases numbered 10, after V lost 2 bases and J lost 4 bases. Germline CDR1 reads SGHRS; CDR2 reads YFSETQ. CDR3 region: CASSLSGLAGLYEQYF. CDR3 bases: TGCGCCAGCAGCTTATCAGGGCTAGCGGGATTGTACGAGCAGTACTTC.

The chain joins TRBV7-9 to TRBJ1-1; TRBD1 might be the D (6 bases). V gave up 4 bases and J gave up 1 base, with 10 bases separating them. This CDR3 has 14 amino acids. Germline V gives CDR1 SEHNR, CDR2 FQNEAQ (reference sequence). Here the CDR3 reads CASSSWTENTEAFF. The DNA for the CDR3 is TGTGCCAGCAGCTCCTGGACAGAGAACACTGAAGCTTTCTTT.

The gene calls are TRBV6-2 or TRBV6-3 and TRBJ1-2, with TRBD1 matching 7 bases. Trimming cost V 0 bases and J 8 bases; bases outside gene matches: 6. Germline V lookup: CDR1 MNHEY, CDR2 SVGEGT. The CDR3 is 14 amino acids. CDR3 in amino acids: CASSYSRQGNGYTF. The CDR3 DNA sequence: TGTGCCAGCAGTTACTCGAGACAGGGTAACGGCTACACCTTC.

The chain employs TRBV4-2 and TRBJ2-7, with TRBD1 as a possible D gene (6 bases). Germline V gene sequence: CDR1 LGHNA, CDR2 YNFKEQ. This CDR3 contains 14 residues. V was trimmed by 0 bases and J by 3 bases, leaving 9 bases between them. The CDR3 bases are TGTGCCAGCAGCCAAGACAGGGGTGGCTACGAGCAGTACTTC. Its protein product is CASSQDRGGYEQYF.

This clone has a handful of counts. The rearrangement joins TRBV5-4 to TRBJ2-1; the D gene is possibly TRBD2 (5 bases). Per germline, CDR1 SGHNT and CDR2 YYREEE (reference sequence). The V end lost 4 bases, the J end lost 2 bases, and 19 bases lay between the germline ends. This CDR3 region has 17 residues. CDR3 DNA sequence: TGTGCCAGCAGCCCCCTGGGAGTGGAGCTAGCCTACAATGAGCAGTTCTTC. This gives the protein CASSPLGVELAYNEQFF.

The sample holds a few counts of this clone. The rearrangement links TRBV7-9 to TRBJ1-4; 8 bases match TRBD1. Trimming removed 5 bases from V and 0 bases from J; junction bases left unmatched: 14. The germline V gene encodes CDR1 SEHNR and CDR2 FQNEAQ (reference sequence). The CDR3 spans 19 residues. CDR3 protein: CASSKPGQATIATNEKLFF. The CDR3 nucleotides are TGTGCCAGCAGCAAACCGGGACAGGCTACTATTGCAACTAATGAAAAACTGTTTTTT.

This chain connects TRBV4-3 to TRBJ2-7; 8 bases fit TRBD1. The CDR3 consists of 16 residues. The V gene end was trimmed by 2 bases and the J gene end by 2 bases; junction bases not matched to a gene: 8. Germline V gives CDR1 LGHNA, CDR2 YSLEER. CDR3 residues: CASSQQPGQETYEQYF. DNA of the CDR3: TGCGCCAGCAGCCAACAACCGGGACAGGAGACCTACGAGCAGTACTTC.

V and J are TRBV18 and TRBJ2-2, with a tentative D call TRBD2 (5 bases). CDR3 length equals 14 residues. The V end lost 1 base, the J end lost 7 bases, and 10 bases lay between the germline ends. The V gene's germline CDR1 is KGHSH and CDR2 LQKENI. CDR3 in DNA: TGTGCCAGCTCACCACAAGGCGGGCGCGGGGAGCTGTTTTTT. Its protein is CASSPQGGRGELFF.

The chain combines TRBV6-5 with TRBJ2-5; D perhaps matches TRBD1 (6 bases). Trimming left V 0 bases short and J 5 bases short, with 7 bases between. This CDR3 region has 13 residues. Germline CDR1 MNHEY, CDR2 SVGAGI. Here the CDR3 reads CASSYSTGETQYF. The CDR3 bases are TGTGCCAGCAGTTACTCAACAGGGGAGACCCAGTACTTC.

CDR3 loop: CASSRPGSRISYYEQYF. CDR3 DNA: TGTGCCAGCAGCAGACCAGGGTCCCGAATTTCTTACTACGAGCAGTACTTC. The chain joins TRBV11-2 to TRBJ2-7; a possible D gene is TRBD1 (5 bases). The V gene's germline CDR1 is SGHAT and CDR2 FQNNGV. There are 17 residues in the CDR3. Between the trimmed V and J ends, which lost 5 bases and 3 bases, there was a span of 23 bases.

V gene TRBV27 combines with J gene TRBJ2-7; the D gene is possibly TRBD2 (5 bases). Germline V gene data show CDR1 as MNHEY and CDR2 as SMNVEV (reference sequence). CDR3 length: 13 residues. The V and J ends lost 3 bases and 4 bases respectively, with 10 bases between them. Here the CDR3 reads CASSFSGRYEQYF. CDR3 sequence (DNA): TGTGCCAGCAGTTTCTCGGGAAGATACGAGCAGTACTTC.

The chain couples TRBV27 to TRBJ1-2; 8 bases line up with TRBD1. The CDR3 is 15 amino acids. Germline CDR1 is MNHEY and CDR2 is SMNVEV (reference sequence). After removal of 2 bases from V and 3 bases from J, the junction contained 5 bases not matched to a gene. The CDR3 loop is CASSLRQDRDYGYTF. The CDR3 DNA follows: TGTGCCAGCAGTTTACGACAGGACAGGGACTATGGCTACACCTTC.

This clone was seen only once. The CDR3 protein is CASSLGQGKNQPQHF. In DNA, the CDR3 is TGCGCCAGCAGCTTGGGTCAGGGGAAGAATCAGCCCCAGCATTTT. This sequence joins TRBV5-1 and TRBJ1-5; possible D gene TRBD1, 6 bases. Per the germline V gene, CDR1 is SGHRS and CDR2 is YFSETQ. Trimming pared 0 bases from V and 4 bases from J, leaving 11 bases between. The CDR3 is made up of 15 amino acids.

The V call is TRBV5-5, the J call TRBJ1-4, with 9 bases fitting TRBD1. V shed 3 bases, J shed 4 bases, and the junction held 1 base outside the gene matches. Per the germline V gene, CDR1 is SGHKS and CDR2 is YYEKEE (reference sequence). The CDR3 contains 14 residues. The CDR3 reads CASSWTGDNEKLFF. CDR3 coding DNA: TGTGCCAGCAGCTGGACAGGGGATAATGAAAAACTGTTTTTT.

The chain links TRBV30 to TRBJ1-6; 8 nucleotides match TRBD1. After removal of 3 bases from V and 9 bases from J, the junction contained 4 bases not matched to a gene. Per the germline V gene, CDR1 is GTSNPN and CDR2 is SVGIG (reference sequence). The length of the CDR3 is 13 residues. Here the CDR3 reads CAWRDRDSSPLHF. In DNA form, the CDR3 reads TGTGCCTGGAGGGACAGGGACTCTTCACCCCTCCACTTT.

The chain has TRBV29-1 and TRBJ2-1, with 10 bases fitting TRBD2. V gave up 7 bases and J gave up 5 bases; unmatched junction bases: 5. CDR3 length equals 13 residues. CDR1 is SQVTM, CDR2 ANQGSEA, per germline. The CDR3 loop reads CSAQLAGDNEQFF. As DNA, the CDR3 is TGCAGCGCCCAGCTAGCGGGAGACAATGAGCAGTTCTTC.

The chain joins TRBV19 to TRBJ2-1, with TRBD2 matching 12 bases. The germline CDR1 and CDR2 sequences are LNHDA and SQIVND (reference sequence). This CDR3 comprises 17 residues. V was pared by 5 bases and J by 3 bases, with 8 bases of the junction left unmatched. The DNA for the CDR3 is TGTGCCAGTAGTCAAAGGACTAGCGGGATTAGCTACAATGAGCAGTTCTTC. This sequence encodes CASSQRTSGISYNEQFF. The entire variable domain, with the rest obtained from reference TRBV19 and TRBJ2-1, is as follows: DGGITQSPKYLFRKEGQNVTLSCEQNLNHDAMYWYRQDPGQGLRLIYYSQIVNDFQKGDIAEGYSVSREKKESFPLTVTSAQKNPTAFYLCASSQRTSGISYNEQFFGPGTRLTVL.

The chain is built from TRBV5-5 and TRBJ2-7; D unclear. Germline-derived CDR1 and CDR2 are SGHKS and YYEKEE (reference sequence). This CDR3 is 15 amino acids long. The germline V and J ends were trimmed by 0 bases and 7 bases, with 17 bases remaining between them. In DNA form, the CDR3 reads TGTGCCAGCAGCTTGGAGGCAGACCCTGGGCGAGAGCAGTACTTC. Its translation is CASSLEADPGREQYF.

The chain carries TRBV5-4 and TRBJ2-3; the match to TRBD2 covers 8 bases. V was pared by 9 bases and J by 0 bases, with 3 bases of the junction left unmatched. This CDR3 contains 13 residues. The germline V gene has CDR1 SGHNT and CDR2 YYREEE (reference sequence). The DNA for the CDR3 is TGTGCCACCCGGGGGGGGAGCACAGATACGCAGTATTTT. Encoded protein: CATRGGSTDTQYF. The whole variable domain, remainder taken from reference TRBV5-4 and TRBJ2-3, is ETGVTQSPTHLIKTRGQQVTLRCSSQSGHNTVSWYQQALGQGPQFIFQYYREEENGRGNFPPRFSGLQFPNYSSELNVNALELDDSALYLCATRGGSTDTQYFGPGTRLTVL.